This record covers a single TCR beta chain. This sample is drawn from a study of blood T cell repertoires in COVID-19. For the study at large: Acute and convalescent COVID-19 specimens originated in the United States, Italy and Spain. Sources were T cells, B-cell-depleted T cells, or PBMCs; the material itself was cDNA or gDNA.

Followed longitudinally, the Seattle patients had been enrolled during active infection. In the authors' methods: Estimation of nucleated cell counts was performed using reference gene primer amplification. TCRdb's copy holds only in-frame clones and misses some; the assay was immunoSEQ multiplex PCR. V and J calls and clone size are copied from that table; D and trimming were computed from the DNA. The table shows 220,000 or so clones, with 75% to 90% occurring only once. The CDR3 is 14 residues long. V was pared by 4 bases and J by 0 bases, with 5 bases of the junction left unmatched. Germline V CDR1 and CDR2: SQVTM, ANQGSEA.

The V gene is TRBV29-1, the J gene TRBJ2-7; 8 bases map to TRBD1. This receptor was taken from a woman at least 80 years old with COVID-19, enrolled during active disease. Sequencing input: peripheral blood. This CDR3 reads CSVAQGAVSYEQYF. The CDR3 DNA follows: TGCAGCGTTGCCCAGGGGGCCGTCTCCTACGAGCAGTACTTC.